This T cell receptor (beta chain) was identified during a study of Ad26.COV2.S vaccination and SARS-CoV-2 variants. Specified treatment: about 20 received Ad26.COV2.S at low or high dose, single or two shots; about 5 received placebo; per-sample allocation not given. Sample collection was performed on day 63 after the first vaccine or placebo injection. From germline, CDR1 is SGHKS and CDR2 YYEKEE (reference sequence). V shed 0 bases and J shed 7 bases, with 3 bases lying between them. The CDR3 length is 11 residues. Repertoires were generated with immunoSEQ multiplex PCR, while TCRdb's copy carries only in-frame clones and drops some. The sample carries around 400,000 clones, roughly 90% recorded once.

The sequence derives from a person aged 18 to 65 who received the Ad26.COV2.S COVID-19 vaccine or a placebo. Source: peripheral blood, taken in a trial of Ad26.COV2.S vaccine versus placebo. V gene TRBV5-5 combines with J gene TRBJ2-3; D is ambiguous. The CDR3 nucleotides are TGTGCCAGCAGCTTGGAGAATACGCAGTATTTT. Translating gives CASSLENTQYF.